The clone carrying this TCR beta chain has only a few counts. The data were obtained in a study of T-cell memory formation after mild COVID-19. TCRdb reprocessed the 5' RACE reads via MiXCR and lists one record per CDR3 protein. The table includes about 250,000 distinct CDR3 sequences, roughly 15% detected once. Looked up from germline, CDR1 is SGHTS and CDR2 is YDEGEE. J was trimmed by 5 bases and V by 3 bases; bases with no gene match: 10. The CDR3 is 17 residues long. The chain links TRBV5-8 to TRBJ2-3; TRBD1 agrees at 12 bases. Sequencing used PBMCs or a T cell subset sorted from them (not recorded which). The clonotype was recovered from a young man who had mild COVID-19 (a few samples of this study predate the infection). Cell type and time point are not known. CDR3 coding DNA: TGTGCCAGCAGCTCCGGGACAGGGGGCGCGGGCCAAGATACGCAGTATTTT. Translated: CASSSGTGGAGQDTQYF. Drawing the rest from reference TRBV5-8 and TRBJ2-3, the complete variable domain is EAGVTQSPTHLIKTRGQQATLRCSPISGHTSVYWYQQALGLGLQFLLWYDEGEERNRGNFPPRFSGRQFPNYSSELNVNALELEDSALYLCASSSGTGGAGQDTQYFGPGTRLTVL.